A selection of T cell receptor beta chains follows, all from one sample in a study of glioma-infiltrating T cells. From the multiplex PCR reads, TCRdb called clonotypes with MiXCR, one entry per CDR3 protein. The table has more than 85,000 distinct CDR3 sequences, 25% to 30% seen once; the top ten hold approximately 35%. Sequencing used glioma tissue, nonneoplastic brain tissue, or PBMCs (not recorded which). These receptors were collected from a human donor with low-grade glioma or glioblastoma, undergoing nonglioma brain surgery, or in good health (not recorded which). Both conserved end residues are part of each CDR3. D genes are given only for firm matches. Expanded clones get a size class; other rows say once, few or many, or leave the size out.

J	size	V	D	DNA	CDR3
TRBJ2-5	-	TRBV6-2/TRBV6-3	TRBD1	TGTGTTAGCAGGTACGGGACAGGGGAAGAGACCCAGTACTTC	CVSRYGTGEETQYF
TRBJ2-5	many	TRBV20-1	TRBD1	TGCAGTGCTCGCTGGGGACAGGGGCTCGGAGAGACCCAGTACTTC	CSARWGQGLGETQYF
TRBJ2-7	-	TRBV12-3/TRBV12-4	-	TGTGCCAGCAGTTTAAAGGGCAGTCTAGGCGAGCAGTACTTC	CASSLKGSLGEQYF
TRBJ2-1	-	TRBV18	TRBD1	TGTGCCAGCCAGACAGGGGCCCCCGGCAATGAGCAGTTCTTC	CASQTGAPGNEQFF
TRBJ1-1	many	TRBV20-1	-	TGCAGTGCTAGAGTTCAGGGGACTGAAGCTTTCTTT	CSARVQGTEAFF
TRBJ1-6	-	TRBV5-1	-	TGCGCCAGCAGCTTGGCCAATTCACCCCTCCACTTT	CASSLANSPLHF
TRBJ2-1	-	TRBV6-1	TRBD2	TGTGCCAGCACCCAGGCTAGCGGGAGCCTTACCTACAATGGGCAGTTCTTC	CASTQASGSLTYNGQFF
TRBJ2-1	few	TRBV2	-	TGTGCTAGCACCGCGGACTCCTGGAATGGGCAGTTCTTC	CASTADSWNGQFF
TRBJ1-3	-	TRBV7-2	-	TGTGCCAGCAGCCTCAGGAGTGGAAACATTATATATTTT	CASSLRSGNIIYF
TRBJ2-7	many	TRBV5-4	TRBD1	TGTGCCAGCAGAGTGGACAGGCCTTCCTACGAGCAGTACTTC	CASRVDRPSYEQYF
TRBJ2-1	many	TRBV7-9	TRBD2	TGTGCCAGCAGCTCCTGGGCGGGGGGACACAATGAGCAGTTCTTC	CASSSWAGGHNEQFF
TRBJ1-2	many	TRBV3-1	-	TGTGCCAGCAGCTCAAGTATAGGGGGCTATGGCTACACCTTC	CASSSSIGGYGYTF
TRBJ2-7	many	TRBV7-6	-	TGTGCCAGCAGTTCAGAAAATGGGGCTTCCTACGAGCAGTACTTC	CASSSENGASYEQYF
TRBJ2-5	-	TRBV7-9	TRBD2	TGTGCCAGCAGCCCGGGACTAGCGGGGGAGGAGACCCAGTACTTC	CASSPGLAGEETQYF
TRBJ2-7	many	TRBV20-1	-	TGCAGTGCTAGAGATTTCGGCCAGGGATCCTACGAGCAGTACTTC	CSARDFGQGSYEQYF
TRBJ1-5	many	TRBV2	-	TGTGCCAGCAGTGAAGCGCGCAGGGAGGGTCAGCCCCAGCATTTT	CASSEARREGQPQHF
TRBJ2-7	many	TRBV2	-	TGTGCCAGCAGTCCAAGCTTGGGGGTCGAGCAGTACTTC	CASSPSLGVEQYF
TRBJ2-1	-	TRBV12-3/TRBV12-4	TRBD2	TGTGCCAGCAGTTTTTTGGGGACTAGCGGCAATGAGCAGTTCTTC	CASSFLGTSGNEQFF
TRBJ1-4	many	TRBV3-1	-	TGTGCCAGCAGCCAGCCACCGGGGGAAAAACTGTTTTTT	CASSQPPGEKLFF
TRBJ2-3	-	TRBV18	-	TGTGCCAGCTCTTCTTGGACAGAAAGTTCCGATACGCAGTATTTT	CASSSWTESSDTQYF
TRBJ2-1	many	TRBV27	-	TGTGCCAGCAGCTCAATAGGGCGGGACTATGAGCAGTTCTTC	CASSSIGRDYEQFF
TRBJ2-5	once	TRBV7-9	TRBD2	TGTGCCAGCAGCTTTAGACTAGCGGGAGACGAGACCCAGTACTTC	CASSFRLAGDETQYF
TRBJ2-1	many	TRBV6-2/TRBV6-3	TRBD2	TGTGCCAGCAGTTCCTATAGCCTAGCGGGAGTACGCAATGAGCAGTTCTTC	CASSSYSLAGVRNEQFF
TRBJ2-1	many	TRBV14	-	TGTGCCAGCAGCCCTTACGTCTACGGCGAGCAGTTCTTC	CASSPYVYGEQFF
TRBJ1-1	many	TRBV2	TRBD1	TGTGCCACCCTAAGGACAGGGAATGACGCTGAAGCTTTCTTT	CATLRTGNDAEAFF
TRBJ1-1	many	TRBV15	-	TGTGCCACCAGCAGTCAGTTTACGGGGGAGGCGGACACTGAAGCTTTCTTT	CATSSQFTGEADTEAFF
TRBJ2-1	many	TRBV5-1	-	TGCGCCAGCAGCTTGGGGGAAGACTCCTACAATGAGCAGTTCTTC	CASSLGEDSYNEQFF
TRBJ2-1	many	TRBV19	-	TGTGCCAGTAGTATAACCCGAGACGGGCGGGAGCAGTTCTTC	CASSITRDGREQFF
TRBJ2-1	-	TRBV20-1	TRBD2	TGCAGTGTTCTAGCGGGGGACTACAATGAGCAGTTCTTC	CSVLAGDYNEQFF
TRBJ2-3	many	TRBV12-3/TRBV12-4	-	TGTGCCAGCAGTTTAGATAGCCGCACCATCTATTTTAGCACAGATACGCAGTATTTT	CASSLDSRTIYFSTDTQYF
TRBJ2-7	many	TRBV6-2/TRBV6-3	TRBD1	TGTGCCAGCAGTTACTTAACTCCGGGACAGGGCGAGGACGAGCAGTACTTC	CASSYLTPGQGEDEQYF
TRBJ2-7	many	TRBV28	TRBD2	TGTGCCAGCAGTTTACCTAGCGGCTTCTACGAGCAGTACTTC	CASSLPSGFYEQYF
TRBJ2-3	few	TRBV4-3	TRBD2	TGCGCCAGCAGCCCCCGCGGGACTAGCGGCTACACAGATACGCAGTATTTT	CASSPRGTSGYTDTQYF
TRBJ2-7	many	TRBV27	-	TGTGCCAGCAGTTTAAGACAGTCCTACGAGCAGTACTTC	CASSLRQSYEQYF
TRBJ1-5	many	TRBV29-1	-	TGCAGCGCTGATGAGGGACCTCAGCCCCAGCATTTT	CSADEGPQPQHF
TRBJ1-5	-	TRBV12-3/TRBV12-4	-	TGTGCCAGCAGCTCTGACGGGGTGAGCAATCAGCGCCAGCATTTT	CASSSDGVSNQRQHF
TRBJ2-1	many	TRBV7-2	TRBD2	TGTGCCAGCAGAAGACGGACTAGCGGGAACAATGAGCAGTTCTTC	CASRRRTSGNNEQFF
TRBJ1-2	many	TRBV28	-	TGTGCCAGCAGTTTGGAGGTCCCCCAGGGAAAACACTCCCACACCTTC	CASSLEVPQGKHSHTF
TRBJ1-5	many	TRBV2	TRBD1	TGTGCCGGCAGACAGGGGCGAAATCAGCCCCAGCATTTT	CAGRQGRNQPQHF
TRBJ1-1	many	TRBV18	-	TGTGCCAGCTCCCCCTACGGGATGAACACTGAAGCTTTCTTT	CASSPYGMNTEAFF
TRBJ1-5	many	TRBV28	TRBD1	TGTGCCAGCAGCTGGACAGGGAAAGGTCAGCCCCAGCATTTT	CASSWTGKGQPQHF
TRBJ1-5	few	TRBV4-1	-	TGCGCCAGCAGCCAAGGGTTCAATAGCAATCAGCCCCAGCATTTT	CASSQGFNSNQPQHF
TRBJ1-2	many	TRBV7-8	-	TGTGCCAGCAGCCCCCGGGACGTATCTAACTATGGCTACACCTTC	CASSPRDVSNYGYTF
TRBJ2-7	many	TRBV28	TRBD2	TGTGCCAGCAGTTTACCAATACAGGGACTAGCGGGAGAGAGGGATCTCTTCTACGAGCAGTACTTC	CASSLPIQGLAGERDLFYEQYF
TRBJ1-2	few	TRBV29-1	-	TGCAGCGTTGAAAGGATGTTTGGCTACACCTTC	CSVERMFGYTF
TRBJ2-1	many	TRBV12-3/TRBV12-4	TRBD1	TGTGCCAGCAGTCCGGACAGGTCCTACAATGAGCAGTTCTTC	CASSPDRSYNEQFF
TRBJ1-6	many	TRBV27	-	TGTGCCAGCAGTTTAACCTATAATTCACCCCTCCACTTT	CASSLTYNSPLHF
TRBJ1-1	-	TRBV27	-	TGTGCCAGCGTCCCCCTCCGGGCGGGAACCACTGAAGCTTTATTT	CASVPLRAGTTEALF